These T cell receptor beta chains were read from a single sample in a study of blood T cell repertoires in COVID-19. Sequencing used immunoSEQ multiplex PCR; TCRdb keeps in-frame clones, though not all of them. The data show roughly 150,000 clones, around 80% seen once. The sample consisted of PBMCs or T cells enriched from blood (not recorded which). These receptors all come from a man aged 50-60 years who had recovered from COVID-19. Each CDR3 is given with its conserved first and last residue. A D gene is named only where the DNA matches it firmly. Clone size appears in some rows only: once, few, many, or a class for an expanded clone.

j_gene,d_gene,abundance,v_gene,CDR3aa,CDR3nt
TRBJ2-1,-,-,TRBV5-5,CASSLGVFTYNEQFF,TGTGCCAGCAGCTTGGGAGTATTCACCTACAATGAGCAGTTCTTC
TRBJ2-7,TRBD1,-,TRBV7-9,CASSQDRGSYEQYF,TGTGCCAGCAGCCAGGACAGGGGATCCTACGAGCAGTACTTC
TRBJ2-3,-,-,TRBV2,CASSQGTDTQYF,TGTGCCAGCAGCCAGGGCACAGATACGCAGTATTTT
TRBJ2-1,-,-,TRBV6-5,CASSPGTSYNEQFF,TGTGCCAGCAGCCCCGGGACATCCTACAATGAGCAGTTCTTC
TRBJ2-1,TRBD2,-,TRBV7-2,CASSLSAGGYNEQFF,TGTGCCAGCAGCTTGTCAGCGGGGGGTTACAATGAGCAGTTCTTC
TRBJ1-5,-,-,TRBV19,CASSRRGQPQHF,TGTGCCAGTAGTAGAAGGGGGCAGCCCCAGCATTTT
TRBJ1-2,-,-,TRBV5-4,CASSLGGLGYGYTF,TGTGCCAGCAGCTTAGGGGGACTAGGCTATGGCTACACCTTC
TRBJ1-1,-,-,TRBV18,CASSPVVMSEAEAFF,TGTGCCAGCTCACCAGTAGTAATGTCAGAGGCTGAAGCTTTCTTT
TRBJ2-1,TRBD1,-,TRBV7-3,CASSLTGTGGLNEQFF,TGTGCCAGCAGCTTAACCGGGACAGGGGGCTTAAATGAGCAGTTCTTC
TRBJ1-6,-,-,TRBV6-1,CASSEAQGAPGPLHF,TGTGCCAGCAGTGAAGCGCAAGGGGCCCCCGGGCCCCTCCACTTT
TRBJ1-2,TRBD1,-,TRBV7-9,CASSLAGTANYGYTF,TGTGCCAGCAGCTTAGCAGGGACAGCAAACTATGGCTACACCTTC
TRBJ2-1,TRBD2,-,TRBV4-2,CASSPQWGGGNEQFF,TGTGCCAGCAGCCCCCAATGGGGGGGTGGAAATGAGCAGTTCTTC
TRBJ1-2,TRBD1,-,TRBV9,CASSVHRDRNNYGYTF,TGTGCCAGCAGCGTCCACCGGGACAGGAACAACTATGGCTACACCTTC
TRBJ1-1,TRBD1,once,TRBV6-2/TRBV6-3,CASSSRTGNTEAFF,TGTGCCAGCAGTTCTCGGACAGGGAACACTGAAGCTTTCTTT
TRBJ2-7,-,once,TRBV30,CAWGTHQYEQYF,TGTGCCTGGGGGACACATCAATACGAGCAGTACTTC
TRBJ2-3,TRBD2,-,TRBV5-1,CARSTSGGEGDTQYF,TGCGCCCGCAGCACCAGCGGGGGGGAGGGAGATACGCAGTATTTT
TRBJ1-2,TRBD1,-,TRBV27,CASSFIGQENYGYTF,TGTGCCAGCAGTTTCATTGGACAGGAGAACTATGGCTACACCTTC
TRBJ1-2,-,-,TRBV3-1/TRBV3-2,CASSHGIKGAGGYTF,TGTGCCAGCAGCCACGGCATTAAAGGGGCGGGAGGCTACACCTTC
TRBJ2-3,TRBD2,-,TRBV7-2,CASSLVWGGVTDTQYF,TGTGCCAGCAGCTTAGTGTGGGGGGGGGTCACAGATACGCAGTATTTT
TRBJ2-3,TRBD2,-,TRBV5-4,CASSIKTSGGSTDTQYF,TGTGCCAGCAGCATAAAGACTAGCGGGGGCAGCACAGATACGCAGTATTTT
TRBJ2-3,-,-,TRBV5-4,CASSSRLGSKGTDTQYF,TGTGCCAGCAGCTCCCGACTAGGATCAAAGGGCACAGATACGCAGTATTTT
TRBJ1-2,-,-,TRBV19,CASSIAYVGASTGYTF,TGTGCCAGTAGTATAGCTTACGTGGGCGCTTCAACGGGCTACACCTTC
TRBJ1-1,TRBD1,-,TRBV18,CASHGQGVVNTEAFF,TGTGCCAGCCACGGACAGGGGGTAGTGAACACTGAAGCTTTCTTT
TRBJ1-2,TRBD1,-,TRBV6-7,CASSHYYVRTGDGYTF,TGTGCCAGCAGCCACTATTATGTTAGGACAGGGGATGGCTACACCTTC
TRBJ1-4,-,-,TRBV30,CALKQVSEKLFF,TGTGCCCTAAAGCAGGTCAGCGAAAAACTGTTTTTT
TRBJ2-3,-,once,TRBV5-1,CASSPVQGGADTQYF,TGCGCCAGCAGCCCCGTACAGGGTGGGGCAGATACGCAGTATTTT
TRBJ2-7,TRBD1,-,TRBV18,CASSLGQETLGGQYF,TGTGCCAGCTCCCTGGGACAGGAGACCCTCGGGGGGCAGTACTTC
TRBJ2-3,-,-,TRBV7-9,CASSLGAGSGDTQYF,TGTGCCAGCAGCTTAGGGGCCGGGAGCGGAGATACGCAGTATTTT
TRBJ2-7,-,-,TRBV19,CASSFKLAGGYSYEQYF,TGTGCCAGTAGTTTTAAGTTAGCAGGAGGGTATTCCTACGAGCAGTACTTC
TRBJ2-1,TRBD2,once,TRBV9,CASSVTSGGAGEQFF,TGTGCCAGCAGCGTTACTAGCGGGGGGGCCGGTGAGCAGTTCTTC
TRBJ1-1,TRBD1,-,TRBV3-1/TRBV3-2,CASSPFRDRAAEAFF,TGTGCCAGCAGCCCTTTCCGGGACAGGGCTGCTGAAGCTTTCTTT
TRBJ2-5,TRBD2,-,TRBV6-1,CASSQALGRGATQETQYF,TGTGCCAGCAGTCAAGCACTTGGGCGGGGGGCTACCCAAGAGACCCAGTACTTC
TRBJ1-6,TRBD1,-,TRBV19,CASSMGPGQGSNSPLHF,TGTGCCAGTAGTATGGGCCCGGGACAGGGATCTAATTCACCCCTCCACTTT
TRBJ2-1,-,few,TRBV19,CASSIRWGEVEQFF,TGTGCCAGTAGTATCCGATGGGGCGAAGTTGAGCAGTTCTTC
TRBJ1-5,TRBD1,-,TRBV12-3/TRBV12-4,CASSSHRGQPQHF,TGTGCCAGCAGTTCGCACAGGGGTCAGCCCCAGCATTTT
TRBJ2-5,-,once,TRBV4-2,CASSQDSRETQYF,TGTGCCAGCAGCCAAGATAGCCGGGAGACCCAGTACTTC
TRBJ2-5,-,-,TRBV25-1,CASSELGGYQETQYF,TGTGCCAGCAGTGAATTAGGAGGGTACCAAGAGACCCAGTACTTC
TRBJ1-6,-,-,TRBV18,CASRKYSPVGSPLHF,TGTGCCAGCCGCAAATACAGCCCTGTTGGTTCACCCCTCCACTTT
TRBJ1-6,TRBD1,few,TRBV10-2,CASSQGQGENSPLHF,TGCGCCAGCAGTCAGGGACAGGGGGAGAATTCACCCCTCCACTTT
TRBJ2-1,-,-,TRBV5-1,CASRRRGRGSINEQFF,TGCGCCAGCAGACGGAGGGGCAGGGGGAGCATAAATGAGCAGTTCTTC